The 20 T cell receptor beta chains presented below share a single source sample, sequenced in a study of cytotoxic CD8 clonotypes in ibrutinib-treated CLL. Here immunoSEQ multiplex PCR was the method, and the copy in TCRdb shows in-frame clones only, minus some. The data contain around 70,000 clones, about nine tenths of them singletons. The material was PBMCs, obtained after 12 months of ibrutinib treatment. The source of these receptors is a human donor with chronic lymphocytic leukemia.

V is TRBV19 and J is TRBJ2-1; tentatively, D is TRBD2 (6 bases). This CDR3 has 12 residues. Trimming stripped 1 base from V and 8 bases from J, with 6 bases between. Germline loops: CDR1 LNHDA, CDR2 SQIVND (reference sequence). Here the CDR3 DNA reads TGTGCCAGTAGTATAGGACTAGATGAGCAGTTCTTC. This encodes CASSIGLDEQFF.

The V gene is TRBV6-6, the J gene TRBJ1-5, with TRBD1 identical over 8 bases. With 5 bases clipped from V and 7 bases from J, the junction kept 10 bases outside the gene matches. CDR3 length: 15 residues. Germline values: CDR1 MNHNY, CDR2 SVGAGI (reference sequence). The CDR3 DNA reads TGTGCCAGCAGTCCTAGGACAGGGAATCGGCAGCCCCAGCATTTT. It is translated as CASSPRTGNRQPQHF.

CDR3 nucleotides: TGCAGCGAATCCGGGACAGGAAGCACAGATACGCAGTATTTT. This translates into CSESGTGSTDTQYF. The J gene is TRBJ2-3, the V gene TRBV29-1; 8 bases are shared with TRBD1. Germline CDR1 SQVTM, CDR2 ANQGSEA. This CDR3 comprises 14 residues. Unmatched junction bases numbered 6, after V lost 7 bases and J lost 0 bases.

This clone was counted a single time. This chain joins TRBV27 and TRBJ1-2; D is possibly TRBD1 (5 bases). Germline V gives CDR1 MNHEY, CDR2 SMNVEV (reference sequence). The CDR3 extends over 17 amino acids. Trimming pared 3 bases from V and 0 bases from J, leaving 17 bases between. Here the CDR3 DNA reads TGTGCCAGCAGTTTCCGTGGCAGGGCCCATTCTAACTATGGCTACACCTTC. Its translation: CASSFRGRAHSNYGYTF.

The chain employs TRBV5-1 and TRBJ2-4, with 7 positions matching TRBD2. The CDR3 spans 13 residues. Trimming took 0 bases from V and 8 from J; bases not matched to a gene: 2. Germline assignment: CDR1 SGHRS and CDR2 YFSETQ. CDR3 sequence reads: CASSLGGRDIQYF. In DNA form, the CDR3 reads TGCGCCAGCAGCTTGGGCGGGAGAGACATTCAGTACTTC.

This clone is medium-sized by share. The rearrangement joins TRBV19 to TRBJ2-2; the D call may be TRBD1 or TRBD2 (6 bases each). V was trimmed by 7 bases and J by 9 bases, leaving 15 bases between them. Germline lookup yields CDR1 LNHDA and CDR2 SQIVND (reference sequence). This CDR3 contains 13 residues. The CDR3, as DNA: TGTGCCAGTATCAACTGGGGGGCCCGGGAGCTGTTTTTT. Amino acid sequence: CASINWGARELFF.

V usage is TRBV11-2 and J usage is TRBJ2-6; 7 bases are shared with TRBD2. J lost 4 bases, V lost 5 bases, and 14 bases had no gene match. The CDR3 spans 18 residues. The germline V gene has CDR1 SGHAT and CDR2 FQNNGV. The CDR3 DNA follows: TGTGCCAGCAGCCCCTGGGAGGGTAGGAGAGCCGGGGCCAACGTCCTGACTTTC. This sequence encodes CASSPWEGRRAGANVLTF.

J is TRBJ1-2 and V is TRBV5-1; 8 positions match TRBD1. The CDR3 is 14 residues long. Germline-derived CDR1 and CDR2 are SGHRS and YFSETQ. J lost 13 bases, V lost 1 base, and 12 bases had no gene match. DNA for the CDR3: TGCGCCAGCAGCTTGACAGGGGGAGTAAGTCTGGTCACCTTC. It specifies CASSLTGGVSLVTF.

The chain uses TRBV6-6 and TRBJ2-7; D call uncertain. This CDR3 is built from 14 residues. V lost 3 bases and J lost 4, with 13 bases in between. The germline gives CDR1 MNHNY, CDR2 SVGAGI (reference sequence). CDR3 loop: CASSYSRDWYEQYF. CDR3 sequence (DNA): TGTGCCAGCAGTTATAGTAGGGATTGGTACGAGCAGTACTTC.

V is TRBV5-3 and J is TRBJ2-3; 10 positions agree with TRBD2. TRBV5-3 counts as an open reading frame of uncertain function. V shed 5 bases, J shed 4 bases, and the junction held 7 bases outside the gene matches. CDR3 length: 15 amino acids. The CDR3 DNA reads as TGTGCCAGAAGGGCTAGGGGACTAGCGTCAGATACGCAGTATTTT. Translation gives CARRARGLASDTQYF.

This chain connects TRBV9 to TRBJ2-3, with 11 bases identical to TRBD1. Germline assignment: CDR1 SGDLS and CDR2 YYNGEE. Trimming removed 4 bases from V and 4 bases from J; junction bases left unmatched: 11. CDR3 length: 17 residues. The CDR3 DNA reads TGTGCCAGCAGCCAGCCCTTTGGACAGGGGGCACCAGATACGCAGTATTTT. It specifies CASSQPFGQGAPDTQYF.

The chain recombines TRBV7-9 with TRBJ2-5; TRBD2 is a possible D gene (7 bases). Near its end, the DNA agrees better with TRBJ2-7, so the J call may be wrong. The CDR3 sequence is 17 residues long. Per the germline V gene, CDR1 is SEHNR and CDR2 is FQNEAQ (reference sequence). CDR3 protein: CASSLAPGGRVKNEQYF. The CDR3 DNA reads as TGTGCCAGCAGCTTAGCCCCGGGGGGCAGGGTGAAGAACGAGCAGTACTTC.

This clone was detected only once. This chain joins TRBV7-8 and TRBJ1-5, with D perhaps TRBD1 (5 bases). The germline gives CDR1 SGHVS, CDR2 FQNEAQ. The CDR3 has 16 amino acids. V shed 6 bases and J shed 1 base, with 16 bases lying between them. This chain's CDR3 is CASSRNGRVSNQPQHF. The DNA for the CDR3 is TGTGCCAGCAGTCGAAACGGCAGGGTAAGCAATCAGCCCCAGCATTTT.

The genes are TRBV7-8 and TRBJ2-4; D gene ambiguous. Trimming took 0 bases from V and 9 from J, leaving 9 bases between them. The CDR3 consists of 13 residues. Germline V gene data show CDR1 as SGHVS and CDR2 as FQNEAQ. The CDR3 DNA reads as TGTGCCAGCAGCTTAGCCGAGGACGGCATTCAGTACTTC. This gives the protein CASSLAEDGIQYF.

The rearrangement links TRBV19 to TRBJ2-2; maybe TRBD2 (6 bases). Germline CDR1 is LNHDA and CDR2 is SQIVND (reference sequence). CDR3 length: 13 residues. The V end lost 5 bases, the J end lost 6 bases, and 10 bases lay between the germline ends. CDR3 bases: TGTGCCAGTAGTGAACAGCGGGCCGGGGAGCTGTTTTTT. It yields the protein CASSEQRAGELFF.

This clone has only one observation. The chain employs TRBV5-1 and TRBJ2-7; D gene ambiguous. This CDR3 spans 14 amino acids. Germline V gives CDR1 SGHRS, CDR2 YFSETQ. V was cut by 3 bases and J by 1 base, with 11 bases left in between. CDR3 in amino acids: CASSSKTDSYEQYF. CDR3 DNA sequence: TGCGCCAGCAGCTCAAAGACGGATTCCTACGAGCAGTACTTC.

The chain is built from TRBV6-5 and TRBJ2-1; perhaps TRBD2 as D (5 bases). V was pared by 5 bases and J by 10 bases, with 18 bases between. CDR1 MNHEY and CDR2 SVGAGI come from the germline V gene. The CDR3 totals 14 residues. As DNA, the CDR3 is TGTGCCAGCAGTACCTCCGGCGGGCAATGGGAGCAGTTCTTC. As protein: CASSTSGGQWEQFF.

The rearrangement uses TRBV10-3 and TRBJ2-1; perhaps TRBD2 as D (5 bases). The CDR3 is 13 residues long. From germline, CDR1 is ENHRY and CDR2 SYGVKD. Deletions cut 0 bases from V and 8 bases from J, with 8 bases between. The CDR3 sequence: CAISESPSHEQFF. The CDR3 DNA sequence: TGTGCCATCAGTGAGTCCCCTAGCCATGAGCAGTTCTTC.

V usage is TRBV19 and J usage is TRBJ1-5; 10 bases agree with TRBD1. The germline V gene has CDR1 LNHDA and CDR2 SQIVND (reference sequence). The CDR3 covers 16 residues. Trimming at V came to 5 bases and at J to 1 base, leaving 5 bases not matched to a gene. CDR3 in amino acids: CASSPRQGASNQPQHF. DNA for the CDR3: TGTGCCAGTAGTCCCCGACAGGGGGCGAGCAATCAGCCCCAGCATTTT.

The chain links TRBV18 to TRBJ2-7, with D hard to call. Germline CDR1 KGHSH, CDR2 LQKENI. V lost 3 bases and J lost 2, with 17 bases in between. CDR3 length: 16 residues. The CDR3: CASSPNLAQNPYEQYF. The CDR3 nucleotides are TGTGCCAGCTCACCGAACCTGGCGCAGAACCCCTACGAGCAGTACTTC.